These T cell receptor beta chains were read from a single sample in a study of blood T cell repertoires in COVID-19. Assay used: immunoSEQ multiplex PCR; TCRdb lists only in-frame clones, some missing. The profile shows some 80,000 clones, 60% to 85% of them singletons. The material sequenced was peripheral blood. The receptors were gathered from a woman older than 75 with active or convalescent COVID-19. CDR3s include the opening cysteine and the closing phenylalanine or tryptophan. Fields, in order: D gene, clone size, V gene, J gene, CDR3 DNA, CDR3 protein. D genes are given only for firm matches. Clone sizes are given selectively: once, few, many, or a class where the clone is expanded.

>NA|few|TRBV7-9|TRBJ1-2
TGTGCCAGCAGTGGTACGGGACTCGTGGGCTACACCTTC
CASSGTGLVGYTF
>NA|NA|TRBV2|TRBJ2-1
TGTGCCAGCAAAGGAGGCTATGAGCAGTTCTTC
CASKGGYEQFF
>TRBD2|NA|TRBV5-1|TRBJ2-7
TGCGCCAGCAGCTTGGCAGCGCGGGGGGGAGGCGAGCAGTACTTC
CASSLAARGGGEQYF
>NA|once|TRBV3-1/TRBV3-2|TRBJ2-7
TGTGCCAGCAGCCAAGATTACCAGGGCTACGAGCAGTACTTC
CASSQDYQGYEQYF
>NA|NA|TRBV7-8|TRBJ1-2
TGTGCCAGCGTACGACAGACAACGAAGGGCTACACCTTC
CASVRQTTKGYTF
>NA|NA|TRBV9|TRBJ2-2
TGTGCCAGCAGCGGTCGGACAGCGAACACCGGGGAGCTGTTTTTT
CASSGRTANTGELFF
>TRBD1|once|TRBV7-6|TRBJ2-7
TGTGCCAGCAGCCGACTACCGGGACAGGGGGACGAGCAGTACTTC
CASSRLPGQGDEQYF
>TRBD1|few|TRBV19|TRBJ2-1
TGTGCCAGTCAGGACAGGGGCTACAATGAGCAGTTCTTC
CASQDRGYNEQFF
>NA|NA|TRBV7-9|TRBJ2-1
TGTGCCAGCAGCTCTTCAGGGGATGAGCAGTTCTTC
CASSSSGDEQFF
>TRBD2|NA|TRBV4-2|TRBJ2-5
TGTGCCAGCAGCCAAGATTTAGGCGGCGGGAGAGGAGGCCAAGAGACCCAGTACTTC
CASSQDLGGGRGGQETQYF
>NA|few|TRBV3-1/TRBV3-2|TRBJ2-1
TGTGCCAGCAGCCAAGAGCGGGTCTCCTACAATGAGCAGTTCTTC
CASSQERVSYNEQFF
>TRBD1|NA|TRBV19|TRBJ1-1
TGTGCCAGTAGTTCTCCGACAGGGGGCTTTTCTGAAGCTTTCTTT
CASSSPTGGFSEAFF
>NA|NA|TRBV5-6|TRBJ2-3
TGTGCCAGCACCAAGTGGGGCGCAGATACGCAGTATTTT
CASTKWGADTQYF
>NA|few|TRBV28|TRBJ1-5
TGTGCCAGCACAGGAGCAGGGATCATCAGCAATCAGCCCCAGCATTTT
CASTGAGIISNQPQHF
>NA|NA|TRBV19|TRBJ2-2
TGTGCCAGTAGACCAGGGGTACGCGCGAACACCGGGGAGCTGTTTTTT
CASRPGVRANTGELFF
>NA|NA|TRBV29-1|TRBJ1-1
TGCAGCGGTTGGGGGGGAGGTGGCACTGAAGCTTTCTTT
CSGWGGGGTEAFF
>NA|NA|TRBV4-1|TRBJ1-6
TGCGCCAGCAGCCAAACTCTACAGGGTATCGTCTCCTATAATTCACCCCTCCACTTT
CASSQTLQGIVSYNSPLHF
>TRBD1|NA|TRBV5-1|TRBJ1-5
TGCGCCAGCAGCCTACAGACAGGGGGCAATCAGCCCCAGCATTTT
CASSLQTGGNQPQHF
>TRBD2|NA|TRBV7-3|TRBJ2-7
TGTGCCAGCAGCTTACTGCCGGGAGGGCTTTACGAGCAGTACTTC
CASSLLPGGLYEQYF
>TRBD2|NA|TRBV5-6|TRBJ2-3
TGTGCCAGCAGCTGGGAGGGGACTAGCGGGAACACAGATACGCAGTATTTT
CASSWEGTSGNTDTQYF
>TRBD2|few|TRBV7-3|TRBJ2-1
TGTGCCAGCAGCTTAACCACCGGGGGCGGACTAGCCAATGAGCAGTTCTTC
CASSLTTGGGLANEQFF
>NA|NA|TRBV15|TRBJ1-2
TGTGCCACCAGCAGAGATCGGCAGGGGAATGGCTACACCTTC
CATSRDRQGNGYTF
>NA|NA|TRBV7-2|TRBJ1-1
TGTGCCAGCAGCTTGTCGCGGGCGAGCACTGAAGCTTTCTTT
CASSLSRASTEAFF